One sample yielded the 3 T cell receptor beta chains listed below, sequenced in a study of beta chain features in type 1 diabetes (dated by TCRdb to the late 2010s). No antigen has been assigned to these receptors. The receptor library was made with the immunoSEQ multiplex PCR assay. The High Capacity cDNA Reverse Transcription Kit was used to reverse transcribe all of the isolated RNA, meaning that expressed TCRB transcripts were what got sequenced. TCRdb obtained this table from immuneACCESS and retained in-frame rearrangements with V and J assigned. These tables miss some clones; where compared with another copy, unresolved V genes account for less than half of the shortfall, and the remainder is unexplained. This sample comprises around 690,000 clones, around 12% of them detected only once. Roughly 0.12% of the sample goes to the ten largest clones. Study-level results and caveats: In all four CD4+ subsets, TCRB CDR3 length was moderately but significantly shorter in type 1 diabetes patients.

Sequencing was carried out using naive CD4+ T cells from blood. The cell subset or site label of this sample denotes: true naive CD4+ T cells. These receptors originate from a man aged 25 to 45 with type 1 diabetes.

This clone was detected only a few times. This chain's CDR3 is CASSRLAGATDTQYF. CDR3 DNA: TGTGCCAGCTCTCGCCTAGCGGGTGCCACAGATACGCAGTATTTT. The chain is built from TRBV18 and TRBJ2-3, with TRBD2 matching 8 bases. The CDR3 extends over 15 amino acids. The V segment lost 6 bases and the J segment 2 bases; nucleotides outside the gene matches: 7. Germline V gene lookup returns CDR1 KGHSH and CDR2 LQKENI.

The chain couples TRBV4-3 to TRBJ1-5; 7 bases map to TRBD1. CDR1 and CDR2 from the germline V gene are LGHNA and YSLEER. The CDR3 loop spans 17 amino acids. The ends lost 1 base at V and 5 bases at J; junction bases unmatched: 11. CDR3 nucleotides: TGCGCCAGCAGCCAAGCAACAGGGGTTTCGGGTCATCAGCCCCAGCATTTT. It encodes CASSQATGVSGHQPQHF.

The rearrangement uses TRBV5-1 and TRBJ2-5, with TRBD2 as a possible D gene (5 bases). The CDR3 covers 16 residues. Germline-derived CDR1 and CDR2 are SGHRS and YFSETQ. The V and J ends lost 4 bases and 2 bases respectively, with 18 bases between them. The CDR3 protein is CASSALLGSQQETQYF. The CDR3 nucleotides are TGCGCCAGCAGCGCTCTACTAGGGTCTCAACAAGAGACCCAGTACTTC.